Below, one T cell receptor (beta chain) is given with its context. The antigen remains unidentified. Primers included in the PCR were 60 Vbeta and 13 Jbeta primers. Assay used: immunoSEQ multiplex PCR; TCRdb lists only in-frame clones, some missing. Seen here are 130,000 to 150,000 clones, roughly 76% observed once, and the top ten hold 2.9%. These data come from a study of cytomegalovirus exposure and HLA in healthy donors. General study findings and limits: Earlier results showed most TCR beta V segments being productive about 90% or about 30% of the time. There were 150 or so TCR beta chains listed as cytomegalovirus-associated.

The CDR3 loop spans 16 amino acids. Germline CDR1 is SGHTA and CDR2 is FQGNSA. Trimming took 1 base from V and 3 from J, leaving 14 bases between them. The specimen sequenced was PBMCs. V is TRBV7-2 and J is TRBJ2-3; D is possibly TRBD2 (6 bases). This TCR was recovered from a woman in her 30s in good health and CMV-seronegative. DNA of the CDR3: TGTGCCAGCAGCTTAGGAGTGGCGGGGCCGACAGATACGCAGTATTTT. Translation gives CASSLGVAGPTDTQYF.